This TCR beta chain came from a study of siplizumab effects on memory and regulatory T cells. Findings and limits, study-wide: Suppression by proliferating Tregs derived from siplizumab cultures was not verified. Major contributors to the alloresponse seemed to be naive T cells, which also appeared more diverse than memory cells. Naive or memory phenotype assignment was not possible for roughly 80-97% of proliferating CD4+ or CD8+ clones. To unstimulated subsets, only a minor fraction of alloreactive clones could be mapped.

Remarks on this clone: Antigen unknown.

Trimming removed 1 base from V and 8 bases from J; junction bases left unmatched: 8. Germline assignment: CDR1 SGHRS and CDR2 YFSETQ. This CDR3 has 16 residues. Assay used: immunoSEQ multiplex PCR; TCRdb lists only in-frame clones, some missing. The data show over 85,000 clones, with around 94% seen just once and 0.3% held by the top ten. The chain recombines TRBV5-1 with TRBJ1-6; TRBD1 aligns across 8 bases. The sequence derives from a human donor in good health. Sequenced sample: non-Treg CD4+ T cells sorted from blood. The CDR3 region is CASSLTRTGMDSPLHF. In DNA, the CDR3 is TGCGCCAGCAGCTTGACCAGGACAGGGATGGATTCACCCCTCCACTTT. Supplemented by reference TRBV5-1 and TRBJ1-6, the full variable domain reads KAGVTQTPRYLIKTRGQQVTLSCSPISGHRSVSWYQQTPGQGLQFLFEYFSETQRNKGNFPGRFSGRQFSNSRSEMNVSTLELGDSALYLCASSLTRTGMDSPLHFGNGTRLTVT.